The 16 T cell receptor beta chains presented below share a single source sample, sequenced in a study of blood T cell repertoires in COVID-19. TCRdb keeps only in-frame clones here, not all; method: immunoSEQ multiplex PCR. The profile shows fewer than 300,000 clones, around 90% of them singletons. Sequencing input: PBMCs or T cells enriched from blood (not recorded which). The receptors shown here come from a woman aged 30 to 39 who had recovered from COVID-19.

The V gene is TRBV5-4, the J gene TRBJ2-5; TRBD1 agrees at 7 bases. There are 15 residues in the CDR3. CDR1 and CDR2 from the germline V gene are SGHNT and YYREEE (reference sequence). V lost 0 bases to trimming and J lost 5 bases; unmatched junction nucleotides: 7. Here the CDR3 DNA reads TGTGCCAGCAGCTTGGGAGGGGGCGTAGAGGAGACCCAGTACTTC. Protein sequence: CASSLGGGVEETQYF.

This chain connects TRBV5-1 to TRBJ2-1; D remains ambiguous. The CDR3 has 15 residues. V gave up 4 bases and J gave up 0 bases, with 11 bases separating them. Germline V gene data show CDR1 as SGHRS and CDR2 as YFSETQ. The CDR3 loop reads CASSPGSSSYNEQFF. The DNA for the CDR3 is TGCGCCAGCAGCCCGGGTTCATCCTCCTACAATGAGCAGTTCTTC.

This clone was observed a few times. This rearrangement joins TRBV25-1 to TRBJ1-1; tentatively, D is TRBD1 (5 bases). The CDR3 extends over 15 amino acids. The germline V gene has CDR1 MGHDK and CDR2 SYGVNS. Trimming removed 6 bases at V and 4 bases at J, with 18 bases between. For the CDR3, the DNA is TGTGCCAGCAGCCCCCCTGGGGGGTTAGGCACTGAAGCTTTCTTT. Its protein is CASSPPGGLGTEAFF.

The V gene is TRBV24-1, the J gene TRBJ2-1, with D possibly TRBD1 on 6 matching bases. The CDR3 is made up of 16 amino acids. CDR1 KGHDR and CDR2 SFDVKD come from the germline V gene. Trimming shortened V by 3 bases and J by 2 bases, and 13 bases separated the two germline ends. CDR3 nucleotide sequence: TGTGCCACCAGTGATCGCAAGGACAGCACCTACAATGAGCAGTTCTTC. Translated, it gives CATSDRKDSTYNEQFF.

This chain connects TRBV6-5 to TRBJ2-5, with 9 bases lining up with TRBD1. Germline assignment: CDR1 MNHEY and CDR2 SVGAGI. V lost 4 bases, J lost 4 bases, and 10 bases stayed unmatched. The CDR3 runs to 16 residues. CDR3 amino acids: CASSSTGTGLRETQYF. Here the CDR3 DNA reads TGTGCCAGCAGTTCAACCGGGACAGGGTTAAGAGAGACCCAGTACTTC.

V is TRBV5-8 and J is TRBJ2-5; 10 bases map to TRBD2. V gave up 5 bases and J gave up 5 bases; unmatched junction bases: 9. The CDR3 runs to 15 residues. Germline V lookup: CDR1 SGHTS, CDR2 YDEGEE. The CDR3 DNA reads TGTGCCAGCAGTGGACTAGCGGTAGTGGGGGAGACCCAGTACTTC. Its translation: CASSGLAVVGETQYF.

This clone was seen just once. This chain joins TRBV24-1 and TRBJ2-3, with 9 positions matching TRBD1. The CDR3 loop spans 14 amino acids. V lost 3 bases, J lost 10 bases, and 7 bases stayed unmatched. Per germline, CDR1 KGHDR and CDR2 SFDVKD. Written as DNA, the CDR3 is TGTGCCACCAGTGATCCACTGGACAGGGGACCGCAGTATTTT. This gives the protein CATSDPLDRGPQYF.

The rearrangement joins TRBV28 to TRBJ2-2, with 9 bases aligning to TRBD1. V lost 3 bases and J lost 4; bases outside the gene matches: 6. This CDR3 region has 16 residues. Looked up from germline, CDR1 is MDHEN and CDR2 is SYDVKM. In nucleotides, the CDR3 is TGTGCCAGCAGTTTTACGGGACAGGGTATCACCGGGGAGCTGTTTTTT. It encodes CASSFTGQGITGELFF.

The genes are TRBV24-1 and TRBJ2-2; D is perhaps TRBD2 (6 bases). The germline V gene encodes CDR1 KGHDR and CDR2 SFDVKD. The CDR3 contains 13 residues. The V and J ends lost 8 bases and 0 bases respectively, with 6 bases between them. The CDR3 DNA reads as TGTGCCACCACGGGGGCGAACACCGGGGAGCTGTTTTTT. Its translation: CATTGANTGELFF.

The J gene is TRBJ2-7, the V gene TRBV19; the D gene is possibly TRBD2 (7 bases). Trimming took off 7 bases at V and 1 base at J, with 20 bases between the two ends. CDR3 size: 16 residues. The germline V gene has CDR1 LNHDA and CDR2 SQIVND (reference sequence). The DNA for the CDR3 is TGTGCCAGTAATCAAGGGGGGGCGCGAACTTCCTACGAGCAGTACTTC. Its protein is CASNQGGARTSYEQYF. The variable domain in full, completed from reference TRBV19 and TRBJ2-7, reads DGGITQSPKYLFRKEGQNVTLSCEQNLNHDAMYWYRQDPGQGLRLIYYSQIVNDFQKGDIAEGYSVSREKKESFPLTVTSAQKNPTAFYLCASNQGGARTSYEQYFGPGTRLTVT.

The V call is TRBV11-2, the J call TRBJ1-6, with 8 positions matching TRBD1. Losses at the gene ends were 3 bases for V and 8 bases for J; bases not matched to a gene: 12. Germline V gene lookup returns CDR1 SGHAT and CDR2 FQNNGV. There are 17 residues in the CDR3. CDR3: CASSLRMTGEPYSPLHF. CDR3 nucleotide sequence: TGTGCCAGCAGCTTGAGGATGACAGGGGAGCCGTATTCACCCCTCCACTTT.

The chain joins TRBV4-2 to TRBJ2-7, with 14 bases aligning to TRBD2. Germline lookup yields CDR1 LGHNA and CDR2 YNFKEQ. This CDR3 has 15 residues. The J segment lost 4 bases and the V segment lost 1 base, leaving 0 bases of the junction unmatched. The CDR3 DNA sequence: TGTGCCAGCAGCCAAGGGACTAGCGGGGGGTACGAGCAGTACTTC. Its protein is CASSQGTSGGYEQYF.

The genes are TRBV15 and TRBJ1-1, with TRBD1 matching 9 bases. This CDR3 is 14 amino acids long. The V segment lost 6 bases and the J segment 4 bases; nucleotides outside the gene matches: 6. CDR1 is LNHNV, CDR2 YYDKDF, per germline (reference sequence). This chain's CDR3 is CATRGTGIGTEAFF. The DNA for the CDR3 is TGTGCCACCAGAGGGACAGGGATTGGCACTGAAGCTTTCTTT.

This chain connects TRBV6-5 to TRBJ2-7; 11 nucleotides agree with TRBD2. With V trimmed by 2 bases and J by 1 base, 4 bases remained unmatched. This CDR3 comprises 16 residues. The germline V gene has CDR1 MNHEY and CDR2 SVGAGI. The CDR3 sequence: CASSYTLAGESYEQYF. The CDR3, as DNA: TGTGCCAGCAGTTACACACTAGCGGGAGAATCCTACGAGCAGTACTTC.

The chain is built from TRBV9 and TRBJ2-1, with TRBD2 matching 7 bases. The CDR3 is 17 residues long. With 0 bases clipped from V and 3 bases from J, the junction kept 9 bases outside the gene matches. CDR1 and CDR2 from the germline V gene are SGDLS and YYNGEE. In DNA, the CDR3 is TGTGCCAGCAGCGTAGTCGCACCCAGCGGGGTCTACAATGAGCAGTTCTTC. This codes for CASSVVAPSGVYNEQFF.

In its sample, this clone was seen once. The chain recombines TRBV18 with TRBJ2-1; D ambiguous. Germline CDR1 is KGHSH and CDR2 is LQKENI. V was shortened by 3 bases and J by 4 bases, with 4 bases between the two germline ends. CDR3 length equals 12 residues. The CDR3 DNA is TGTGCCAGCTCACCCGTTTACAATGAGCAGTTCTTC. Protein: CASSPVYNEQFF.